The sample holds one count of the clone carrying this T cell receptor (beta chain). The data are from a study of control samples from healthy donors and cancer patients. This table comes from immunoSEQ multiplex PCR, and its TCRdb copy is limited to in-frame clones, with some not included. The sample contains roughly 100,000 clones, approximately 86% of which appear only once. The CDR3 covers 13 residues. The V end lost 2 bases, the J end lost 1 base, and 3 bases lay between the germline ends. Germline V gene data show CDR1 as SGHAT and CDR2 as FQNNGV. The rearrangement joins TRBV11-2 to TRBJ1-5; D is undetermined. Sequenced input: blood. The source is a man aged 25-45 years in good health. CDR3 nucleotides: TGTGCCAGCAGCTTAATAAGCAATCAGCCCCAGCATTTT. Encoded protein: CASSLISNQPQHF.